The entry below describes one T cell receptor (beta chain). The repertoire was sequenced with immunoSEQ multiplex PCR; TCRdb's copy has only in-frame clones and lacks some. The sample yields more than 60,000 clones, less than 90% seen once. These data are taken from a study of T cell responses to AZD1222 COVID-19 vaccine. The trim removed 0 bases at V and 14 bases at J, leaving 13 bases unmatched. Per the germline V gene, CDR1 is WSHSY and CDR2 is SAAADI. This CDR3 spans 15 amino acids. The sample was peripheral blood, taken on day 0 of AZD1222 vaccination. This clonotype originated in an adult in good health. This chain joins TRBV10-2 and TRBJ2-1, with TRBD2 identical over 7 bases. The CDR3 DNA follows: TGCGCCAGCAGTGAGTCGAGTTTCAGTCTAGCGGATGAGTTCTTC. Protein: CASSESSFSLADEFF.